These T cell receptor beta chains were read from a single sample in a study of response to subunit inactivated influenza vaccine. MiXCR, run by TCRdb on the RT-PCR reads, gives a single entry per CDR3 protein. The data show hundreds of thousands of distinct CDR3 sequences, with about a fifth seen just once and around 9.9% held by the top ten. This specimen was PBMCs from blood, taken more than 4 days after vaccination. These receptor sequences come from a man between 50 and 59 years old who received an inactivated influenza vaccine. CDR3s include the opening cysteine and the closing phenylalanine or tryptophan. The order of the fields is clone size, D gene, V gene, J gene, CDR3 DNA, CDR3 protein. A D gene is named only where the DNA matches it firmly. Expanded clones are given a class, and other clones once, few, many or no size at all.

>many|.|TRBV5-1|TRBJ1-1
TGTGCCAGCAGCTCCCGGACGGGGAACACTGAAGCTTTCTTT
CASSSRTGNTEAFF
>few|.|TRBV7-2|TRBJ1-4
TGTGCCAGCAGCTTAGCACGTGGGAGAGAAAAACTGTTTTTT
CASSLARGREKLFF
>.|TRBD1|TRBV5-1|TRBJ1-1
TGCGCCAGCGACACAGGGGAGTTGAACACTGAAGCTTTCTTT
CASDTGELNTEAFF
>few|TRBD2|TRBV15|TRBJ2-3
TGTGCCACCAGCAAGGGGACTAGCGGGAGCACAGATACGCAGTATTTT
CATSKGTSGSTDTQYF
>.|.|TRBV28|TRBJ2-7
TGTGCCAGCAGTTTAAGGGGGGCAGGGACGTACGAGCAGTACTTC
CASSLRGAGTYEQYF
>few|TRBD2|TRBV20-1|TRBJ2-1
TGCAGTGCTAGAGATTTAGCGGGGGCCTCCTACAATGAGCAGTTCTTC
CSARDLAGASYNEQFF
>.|.|TRBV12-3/TRBV12-4|TRBJ2-1
TGTGCCAGCAGTCTTGGGGGGAATGGGGAGCAGTTCTTC
CASSLGGNGEQFF
>few|.|TRBV11-3|TRBJ2-1
TGTGCCAGCAGCCACGGTCAGGGTTTCAATGAGCAGTTCTTC
CASSHGQGFNEQFF
>few|.|TRBV29-1|TRBJ2-7
TGCAGCGTTGAAGACGGGTTCTCCTCCTACGAGCAGTACTTC
CSVEDGFSSYEQYF
>.|.|TRBV6-5|TRBJ1-2
TGTGCCAGCAGTTATTCTCCTTGGGGGGGCTATGGCTACACCTTC
CASSYSPWGGYGYTF
>few|TRBD2|TRBV5-5|TRBJ2-3
TGTGCCAGCAGCCGCGCAGCGGGAGGAGGCACAGATACGCAGTATTTT
CASSRAAGGGTDTQYF
>.|.|TRBV21-1|TRBJ2-7
TGTGCCAGCAGCGTTATAGTGGGGTCCTCCTACGAGCAGTACTTC
CASSVIVGSSYEQYF
>many|.|TRBV29-1|TRBJ1-1
TGCAGCGTCCCCACCTCCATGGGGACTGAAGCTTTCTTT
CSVPTSMGTEAFF
>.|.|TRBV12-3/TRBV12-4|TRBJ1-5
TGTGCCAGTCGAATCGGACGGCCGGGTCAGCCCCAGCATTTT
CASRIGRPGQPQHF
>.|TRBD2|TRBV28|TRBJ2-1
TGTGCCAGCAACCCCGTTATTAGCGGGAGAAATAATGAGCAGTTCTTC
CASNPVISGRNNEQFF
>few|TRBD2|TRBV7-6|TRBJ2-6
TGTGCCAGCAGCTTTACCGGGACTAGTGACCCCTCTGGGGCCAACGTCCTGACTTTC
CASSFTGTSDPSGANVLTF
>.|.|TRBV5-1|TRBJ2-7
TGCGCCAGCAGCTTGGCCCTATCTAGAATCGGCACTGACGAGCAGTACTTC
CASSLALSRIGTDEQYF
>.|TRBD1|TRBV7-2|TRBJ2-3
TGTGCCAGCAGCCCATTGGGGACAGGGGGCGCGAAGTATTTT
CASSPLGTGGAKYF
>.|.|TRBV6-1|TRBJ2-3
TGTGCCAGCAGCCGAACGCGGGACAGCAGCACAGATACGCAGTATTTT
CASSRTRDSSTDTQYF
>.|TRBD1|TRBV5-6|TRBJ2-3
TGTGCCAGCAGCCGGGACAGAGGATTCACAGATACGCAGTATTTT
CASSRDRGFTDTQYF
>few|.|TRBV4-1|TRBJ1-1
TGCGCCAGCAGCCAAGAACCCAGGAGGACCACTGAAGCTTTCTTT
CASSQEPRRTTEAFF
>.|.|TRBV5-1|TRBJ2-3
TGCGCCAGCAGGTTAACAGGTGACACAGATACGCAGTATTTT
CASRLTGDTDTQYF
>.|TRBD2|TRBV20-1|TRBJ2-1
TGCAGTGCTCAGACTCGGGGGGATGAGCAGTTCTTC
CSAQTRGDEQFF
>.|.|TRBV7-2|TRBJ2-1
TGTGCCAGCAGCTCGGCAAATTACAATGAGCAGTTCTTC
CASSSANYNEQFF
>few|.|TRBV7-9|TRBJ2-1
TGTGCCAGCAGCTTAGCGTCGCTCATTGAGCAGTTCTTC
CASSLASLIEQFF
>.|.|TRBV6-1|TRBJ2-6
TGTGCCAGCAAGAGAACAGGAGGGTACTCTGGGGCCAACGTCCTGACTTTC
CASKRTGGYSGANVLTF
>few|.|TRBV10-3|TRBJ2-5
TGTGCCATCAGCCCCGGGGGACCGCTCCGCGAGACCCAGTACTTC
CAISPGGPLRETQYF
>few|.|TRBV7-9|TRBJ2-7
TGTGCCAGCAGCTTACAGTCAGGGGTAATCCACGAGCAGTACTTC
CASSLQSGVIHEQYF
>few|.|TRBV6-2/TRBV6-3|TRBJ2-1
TGTGCCAGCAGCATCAACTACAATGAGCAGTTCTTC
CASSINYNEQFF
>.|.|TRBV20-1|TRBJ2-1
TGCAGTGCTAGAGGCTGGGACCCTCTCTACAATGAGCAGTTCTTC
CSARGWDPLYNEQFF
>.|.|TRBV12-3/TRBV12-4|TRBJ2-4
TGTGCCAGCAGTTTTCCGGGAACCAAAAACATTCAGTACTTC
CASSFPGTKNIQYF
>.|.|TRBV4-3|TRBJ2-7
TGCGCCAGCAGCCGAGAGTGGGGTGGGGACTACGAGCAGTACTTC
CASSREWGGDYEQYF
>few|TRBD1|TRBV5-6|TRBJ2-5
TGTGCCAGCAGCCTGGGACAGGGGGCGTCGACCCAGTACTTC
CASSLGQGASTQYF
>.|.|TRBV7-2|TRBJ2-2
TGTGCCAGCAGCTCGACCCAACAGGGAAACACCGGGGAGCTGTTTTTT
CASSSTQQGNTGELFF
>.|TRBD1|TRBV5-1|TRBJ2-7
TGCGCCAGCAGAACAGGGGACCTGGACTACGAGCAGTACTTC
CASRTGDLDYEQYF
>few|.|TRBV5-5|TRBJ2-3
TGTGCCAGCAGCCTGGAAGAGGGGCCCACAGCCGATACGCAGTATTTT
CASSLEEGPTADTQYF
>.|.|TRBV15|TRBJ1-5
TGTGCCACCAGCAGTTCCAGTGGGGCCCAGCATTTT
CATSSSSGAQHF
>few|.|TRBV7-9|TRBJ1-2
TGTGCCAGCAGCTTAAGTGCGGACTATGGCTACACCTTC
CASSLSADYGYTF
>.|TRBD2|TRBV2|TRBJ2-7
TGTGCCAGCAGTCCAGGACCGGGGAGGGCGGGCTACGAGCAGTACTTC
CASSPGPGRAGYEQYF
>.|.|TRBV15|TRBJ2-7
TGTGCCACCAGCAGAGAATGGGCGGGAACGACCTACGAGCAGTACTTC
CATSREWAGTTYEQYF
>many|.|TRBV7-2|TRBJ1-4
TGTGCCAGCAGCTTACCGGAAACACTACCAAACTTC
CASSLPETLPNF
>.|.|TRBV4-3|TRBJ2-5
TGCGCCAGCAGCCAAGATTGGGGGAAAGAGACCCAGTACTTC
CASSQDWGKETQYF
>.|TRBD2|TRBV5-1|TRBJ2-3
TGCGCCAGCAGCCTCGAAGGCGGGGGGACCACAGATACGCAGTATTTT
CASSLEGGGTTDTQYF
>.|.|TRBV12-3/TRBV12-4|TRBJ2-1
TGTGCCAGCAGTTTCAGGGCGCCAAGCTACAATGAGCAGTTCTTC
CASSFRAPSYNEQFF
>.|.|TRBV10-3|TRBJ2-1
TGTGCCATCGGTGGGACACCGTACAATGAGCAGTTCTTC
CAIGGTPYNEQFF
>.|.|TRBV5-5|TRBJ2-3
TGTGCCAGCAGCTTGTATCGGGCACAAACAGGAGATACGCAGTATTTT
CASSLYRAQTGDTQYF
>.|.|TRBV5-1|TRBJ2-7
TGCGCCAGCAGCTTCTTTTGGGCGGCATCCTACGAGCAGTACTTC
CASSFFWAASYEQYF
>.|.|TRBV5-1|TRBJ2-7
TGCGCCAGCAGCGTACAGGGTTTCGAGCAGTACTTC
CASSVQGFEQYF